This T cell receptor (beta chain) was recovered during a study of shared clonotypes between healthy human individuals. For this clone: As yet, its antigen is unknown.

V was trimmed by 1 base and J by 4 bases, leaving 10 bases between them. The CDR3 is made up of 14 amino acids. From germline, CDR1 is SGHTA and CDR2 FQGNSA. Notes on the study in general: Large sequencing depth failed to make sorted-subset sequencing complete, rarefaction showed. Blood was the only sampled material, and tissue repertoires likely differ.

Splitting of CD4+ cells produced CD45RA+ naive and CD45RA-negative memory subsets. Profiled with immunoSEQ multiplex PCR; TCRdb holds only in-frame clones, not every one. The table shows fewer than 1.4 million clones, with around 82% occurring only once. V usage is TRBV7-2 and J usage is TRBJ1-2; D is uncertain. This clonotype was obtained from a man younger than 35 in good health. Some clones in this sample may be carry-over from other donors' samples. Source material: memory CD4+ T cells from PBMCs. The sample's subset: CD45RA-negative fraction. CDR3 DNA sequence: TGTGCCAGCAGCTTAGAATCTGGAAGCTATGGCTACACCTTC. Amino acids: CASSLESGSYGYTF.